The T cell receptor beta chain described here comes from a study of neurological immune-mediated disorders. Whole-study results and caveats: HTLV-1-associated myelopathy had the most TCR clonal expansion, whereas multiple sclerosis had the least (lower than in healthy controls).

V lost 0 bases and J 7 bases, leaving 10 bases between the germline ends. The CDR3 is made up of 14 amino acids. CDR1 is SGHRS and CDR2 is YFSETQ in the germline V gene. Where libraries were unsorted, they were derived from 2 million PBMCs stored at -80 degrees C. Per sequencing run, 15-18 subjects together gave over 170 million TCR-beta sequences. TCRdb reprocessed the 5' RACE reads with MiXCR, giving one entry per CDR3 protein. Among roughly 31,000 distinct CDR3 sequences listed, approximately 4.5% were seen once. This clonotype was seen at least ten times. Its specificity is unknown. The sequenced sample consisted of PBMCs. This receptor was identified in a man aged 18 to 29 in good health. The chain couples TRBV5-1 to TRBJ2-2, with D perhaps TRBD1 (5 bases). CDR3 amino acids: CASSLGRVGGELFF. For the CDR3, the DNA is TGCGCCAGCAGCTTGGGCAGGGTCGGCGGGGAGCTGTTTTTT.